These 16 T cell receptor beta chains were all obtained from the same sample, sequenced in a study of T cells in Graves' hyperthyroidism and ophthalmopathy. RNA transcripts yielded amplified TCR beta CDR3 regions. The TCR CDR3 first-round RT-PCR relied on the HTBI primer set. Using its own MiXCR run on the multiplex PCR reads, TCRdb lists one record per CDR3 protein. The sample consists of around 500,000 distinct CDR3 sequences, less than 15% of them appearing once. What was sequenced was blood. The origin of the receptors is a woman in her thirties or forties with Graves' hyperthyroidism.

A few counts support this clonotype. V is TRBV7-9 and J is TRBJ1-1; no definite D call. V dropped 7 bases and J dropped 0 bases, with 12 bases sitting between them. CDR1 SEHNR and CDR2 FQNEAQ come from the germline V gene (reference sequence). CDR3 length: 14 amino acids. CDR3: CASTQTEMNTEAFF. The CDR3 DNA reads TGTGCCAGCACCCAAACAGAGATGAACACTGAAGCTTTCTTT.

This clonotype was recorded at least ten times. V gene TRBV11-2 combines with J gene TRBJ2-1; TRBD2 matches 12 bases. Germline CDR1 reads SGHAT; CDR2 reads FQNNGV. CDR3 length: 16 amino acids. Germline trimming cut 5 bases from V and 7 bases from J; bases unmatched to any gene: 9. CDR3 loop: CASSPLLAGGVNEQFF. The CDR3 DNA sequence: TGTGCCAGCAGCCCATTACTAGCGGGAGGCGTAAATGAGCAGTTCTTC.

This clonotype was counted many times. The chain couples TRBV18 to TRBJ1-1; unclear D gene. V lost 3 bases and J 0 bases, leaving 8 bases between the germline ends. Germline values: CDR1 KGHSH, CDR2 LQKENI. This CDR3 is built from 14 residues. CDR3 DNA: TGTGCCAGCTCACCCAACCCGATGAACACTGAAGCTTTCTTT. It translates to CASSPNPMNTEAFF.

The chain is built from TRBV20-1 and TRBJ1-3, with 7 bases that match TRBD1. In germline, CDR1 is DFQATT, CDR2 SNEGSKA (reference sequence). V shed 4 bases, J shed 2 bases, and the junction held 2 bases outside the gene matches. CDR3 length: 13 residues. The CDR3 nucleotides read TGCAGTGCTAACCAGGGGGCTGGAAACACCATATATTTT. It translates to CSANQGAGNTIYF.

There are a few counts of this clonotype. V usage is TRBV6-1 and J usage is TRBJ2-1; 15 bases agree with TRBD2. J gave up 7 bases and V 9 bases, and 1 base lay outside the gene matches. The CDR3 is 13 amino acids. Germline V gene lookup returns CDR1 MNHNS and CDR2 SASEGT. The CDR3 DNA follows: TGTGCCAGTGGGACTAGCGGGAGGAATGAGCAGTTCTTC. As protein: CASGTSGRNEQFF.

This clonotype was counted at least ten times. V and J are TRBV24-1 and TRBJ1-1; D unresolved. The CDR3 runs 18 residues. The V gene lost 0 bases and the J gene lost 0 bases, with 16 bases spanning the gap. CDR1 is KGHDR, CDR2 SFDVKD, per germline. The CDR3 region is CATSDLPADLALNTEAFF. CDR3 nucleotides: TGTGCCACCAGTGATTTGCCGGCGGATTTGGCCTTGAACACTGAAGCTTTCTTT.

This clonotype was seen repeatedly, ten times or more. This chain links TRBV20-1 with TRBJ2-7; D assignment may be TRBD1 or TRBD2 (5 bases each). CDR3 size: 14 residues. Trimming cost V 5 bases and J 3 bases, with 17 bases left between them. Germline CDR1 reads DFQATT; CDR2 reads SNEGSKA (reference sequence). The CDR3 sequence is CSAVPGTGNYEQYF. CDR3 nucleotides: TGCAGTGCTGTCCCCGGGACGGGGAACTACGAGCAGTACTTC.

The V gene is TRBV6-1, the J gene TRBJ2-7; 7 bases match TRBD2. There are 10 residues in the CDR3. CDR1 MNHNS and CDR2 SASEGT come from the germline V gene. The DNA of the CDR3 is TGTTCTTCAGCGGGAAACGAGCAGTACTTC. As protein: CSSAGNEQYF.

V usage is TRBV20-1 and J usage is TRBJ2-1; D not certain. The germline gives CDR1 DFQATT, CDR2 SNEGSKA (reference sequence). V dropped 6 bases and J dropped 12 bases, with 18 bases sitting between them. CDR3 length equals 12 residues. CDR3 region: CSARYSDPRQFF. CDR3 DNA: TGCAGTGCAAGGTACAGCGACCCTCGGCAGTTCTTC.

The chain has TRBV27 and TRBJ1-2, with 7 bases fitting TRBD1. The length of the CDR3 is 13 residues. Germline V gives CDR1 MNHEY, CDR2 SMNVEV (reference sequence). V trimming: 3 bases; J trimming: 5 bases; junction bases outside the gene matches: 3. The CDR3: CASSFRTGYGYTF. The CDR3, as DNA: TGTGCCAGCAGTTTTCGGACAGGATATGGCTACACCTTC.

J is TRBJ1-1 and V is TRBV7-2; perhaps TRBD1 as D (6 bases). The V gene's germline CDR1 is SGHTA and CDR2 FQGNSA. The V and J ends lost 2 bases and 6 bases respectively, with 13 bases between them. CDR3 length: 14 amino acids. The CDR3 region has the DNA TGTGCCAGCAGCTTATTGGGGGCAAGGGCTGAAGCTTTCTTT. Amino acid sequence: CASSLLGARAEAFF.

A few counts support this clonotype. The chain combines TRBV19 with TRBJ2-7, with 9 bases fitting TRBD1. This CDR3 region has 14 residues. Germline values: CDR1 LNHDA, CDR2 SQIVND (reference sequence). V was pared by 7 bases and J by 3 bases, with 7 bases of the junction left unmatched. CDR3 nucleotides: TGTGCCAGTAAGCAGGACAGGGGCAACTACGAGCAGTACTTC. This sequence encodes CASKQDRGNYEQYF.

This clonotype was observed at least ten times. This chain uses TRBV11-2 with TRBJ1-2; TRBD1 is a possible D gene (5 bases). CDR3 length equals 14 residues. Trimming shortened V by 5 bases and J by 7 bases, and 17 bases separated the two germline ends. CDR1 and CDR2 (germline): SGHAT, FQNNGV. The CDR3: CASSPNKGSFGYTF. DNA of the CDR3: TGTGCCAGCAGCCCAAATAAGGGGTCCTTTGGCTACACCTTC.

Many counts were recorded for this clonotype. The rearrangement joins TRBV12-3 or TRBV12-4 to TRBJ2-7; D is perhaps TRBD2 (5 bases). The CDR3 is 15 residues long. Trimming stripped 2 bases from V and 0 bases from J, with 11 bases between. For the CDR3, the DNA is TGTGCCAGCAGTTTACATAGCGTAAACTCCTACGAGCAGTACTTC. It codes for CASSLHSVNSYEQYF.

The chain recombines TRBV29-1 with TRBJ2-5, with 8 bases that match TRBD2. This CDR3 is built from 12 residues. CDR1 is SQVTM and CDR2 is ANQGSEA in the germline V gene. V lost 8 bases and J lost 4; bases outside the gene matches: 6. CDR3: CSYGLAGETQYF. CDR3 bases: TGCAGCTATGGGCTAGCGGGAGAGACCCAGTACTTC.

In this sample, this clonotype turned up many times. The rearrangement links TRBV28 to TRBJ2-2; 8 bases are a match to TRBD2. Germline lookup yields CDR1 MDHEN and CDR2 SYDVKM. This CDR3 is 14 amino acids long. Unmatched junction bases numbered 7, after V lost 8 bases and J lost 5 bases. The CDR3 region is CASVSGRRTGELFF. The CDR3 nucleotides read TGTGCCAGCGTAAGCGGGAGAAGGACCGGGGAGCTGTTTTTT.